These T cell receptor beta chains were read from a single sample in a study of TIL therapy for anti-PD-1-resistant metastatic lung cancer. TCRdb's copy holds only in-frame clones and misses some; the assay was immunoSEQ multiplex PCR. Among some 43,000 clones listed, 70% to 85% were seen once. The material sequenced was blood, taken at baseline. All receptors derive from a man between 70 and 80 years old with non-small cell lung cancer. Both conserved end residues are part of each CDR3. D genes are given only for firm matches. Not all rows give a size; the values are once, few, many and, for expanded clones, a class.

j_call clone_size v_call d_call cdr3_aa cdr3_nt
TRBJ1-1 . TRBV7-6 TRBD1 CASSLVGQGGTEAFF TGTGCCAGCAGCTTAGTAGGACAGGGAGGCACTGAAGCTTTCTTT
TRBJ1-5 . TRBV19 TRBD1 CASSTVTGTGAYSNQPQHF TGTGCCAGTAGTACCGTGACCGGGACAGGGGCTTATAGCAATCAGCCCCAGCATTTT
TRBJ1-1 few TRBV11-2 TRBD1 CASSDPTSTGLNTEAFF TGTGCCAGCAGCGACCCCACCTCGACAGGGTTGAACACTGAAGCTTTCTTT
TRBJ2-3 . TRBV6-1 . CATTGSRTTDTQYF TGTGCCACCACGGGGAGCCGGACGACAGATACGCAGTATTTT
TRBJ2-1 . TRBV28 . CASSSTGSSYNEQFF TGTGCCAGCAGTTCTACAGGGAGCTCCTACAATGAGCAGTTCTTC
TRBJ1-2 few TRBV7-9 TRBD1 CASSYGQGNNYGYTF TGTGCCAGCAGCTACGGACAGGGGAATAACTATGGCTACACCTTC
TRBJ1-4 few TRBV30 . CAWSWGLNEKLFF TGTGCCTGGAGTTGGGGACTGAATGAAAAACTGTTTTTT
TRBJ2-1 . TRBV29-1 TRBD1 CSVDSDRSFNEQFF TGCAGCGTTGATTCGGACAGGAGTTTCAATGAGCAGTTCTTC
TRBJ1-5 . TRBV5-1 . CASSLGPNQPQHF TGCGCCAGCAGCTTGGGGCCGAATCAGCCCCAGCATTTT
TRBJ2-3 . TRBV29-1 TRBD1 CSVPTGTGGTDTQYF TGCAGCGTTCCTACGGGGACAGGGGGAACAGATACGCAGTATTTT
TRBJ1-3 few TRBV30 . CAWSSGEAGNTIYF TGTGCCTGGAGTTCGGGCGAGGCTGGAAACACCATATATTTT
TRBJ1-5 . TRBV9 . CASSVSGNQPQHF TGTGCCAGCAGCGTTTCCGGCAATCAGCCCCAGCATTTT
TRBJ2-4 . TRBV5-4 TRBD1 CASTPTGTKNIQYF TGTGCCAGCACACCGACAGGGACCAAAAACATTCAGTACTTC
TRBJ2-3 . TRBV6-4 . CASSDSAGGSTDTQYF TGTGCCAGCAGTGACTCCGCAGGCGGTAGCACAGATACGCAGTATTTT
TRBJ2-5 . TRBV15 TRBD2 CATSRDHVAGGQETQYF TGTGCCACCAGCAGAGATCATGTAGCGGGAGGGCAAGAGACCCAGTACTTC
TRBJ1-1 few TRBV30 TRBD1 CAWSVSHRGNTEAFF TGTGCCTGGAGTGTGTCCCACAGGGGGAACACTGAAGCTTTCTTT
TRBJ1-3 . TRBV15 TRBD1 CATSREGVGGTGNTIYF TGTGCCACCAGCAGAGAGGGGGTAGGGGGCACGGGAAACACCATATATTTT
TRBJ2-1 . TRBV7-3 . CASSLGPLAEQFF TGTGCCAGCAGCTTAGGGCCCCTAGCCGAGCAGTTCTTC
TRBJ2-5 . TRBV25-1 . CASSDTGWGQETQYF TGTGCCAGCAGTGACACAGGGTGGGGACAAGAGACCCAGTACTTC
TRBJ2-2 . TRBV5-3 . CARRINGGTGELFF TGTGCCAGAAGAATAAACGGGGGAACCGGGGAGCTGTTTTTT
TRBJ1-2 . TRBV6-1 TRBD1 CASSERDRTYGYTF TGTGCCAGCAGTGAACGGGACAGGACCTATGGCTACACCTTC
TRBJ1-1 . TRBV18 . CASSPPRTTFF TGTGCCAGCTCACCACCGCGGACGACTTTCTTT
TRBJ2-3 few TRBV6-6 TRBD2 CASSEREGGTDTQYF TGTGCCAGCAGTGAGCGGGAGGGAGGGACAGATACGCAGTATTTT
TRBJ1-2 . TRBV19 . CASSKTVNYGYTF TGTGCCAGTAGTAAGACAGTTAACTATGGCTACACCTTC
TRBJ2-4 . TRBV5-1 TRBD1 CASSLDRGWAKNIQYF TGCGCCAGCAGCCTTGACAGGGGTTGGGCCAAAAACATTCAGTACTTC
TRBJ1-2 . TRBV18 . CASSPTTANDGYTF TGTGCCAGCTCACCTACGACGGCGAATGATGGCTACACCTTC
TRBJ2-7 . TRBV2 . CASSGYYEQYF TGTGCCAGCAGTGGGTACTACGAGCAGTACTTC
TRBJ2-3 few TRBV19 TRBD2 CASSIGASGSTDTQYF TGTGCCAGTAGTATAGGGGCTAGCGGATCCACAGATACGCAGTATTTT
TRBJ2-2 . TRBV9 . CASSVARGRPGELFF TGTGCCAGCAGCGTAGCTAGAGGGAGGCCCGGGGAGCTGTTTTTT
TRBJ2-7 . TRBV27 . CASSSGYEQYF TGTGCCAGCAGTTCAGGGTACGAGCAGTACTTC
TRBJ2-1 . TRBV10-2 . CASSSGSDEQFF TGCGCCAGCAGTTCGGGTTCAGATGAGCAGTTCTTC
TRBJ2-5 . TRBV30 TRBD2 CAWSWRGSSGRLRGETQYF TGTGCCTGGAGTTGGCGGGGGTCTAGCGGACGCTTACGTGGGGAGACCCAGTACTTC
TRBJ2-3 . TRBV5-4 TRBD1 CASSKQGATTDTQYF TGTGCCAGCAGTAAACAGGGGGCAACCACAGATACGCAGTATTTT
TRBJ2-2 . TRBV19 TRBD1 CASSIPPRGQGNTGELFF TGTGCCAGTAGTATACCCCCCCGGGGACAGGGGAACACCGGGGAGCTGTTTTTT
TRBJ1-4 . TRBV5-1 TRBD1 CASSWGDRGSEKLFF TGCGCCAGCAGCTGGGGGGACAGGGGATCCGAAAAACTGTTTTTT
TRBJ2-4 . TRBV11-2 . CASSFGQALAKNIQYF TGTGCCAGCAGCTTTGGCCAGGCCCTAGCCAAAAACATTCAGTACTTC
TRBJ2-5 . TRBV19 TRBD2 CASRAGLAASGEETQYF TGTGCCAGTAGGGCGGGACTAGCGGCCAGCGGTGAAGAGACCCAGTACTTC
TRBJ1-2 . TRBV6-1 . CASKQGLLYGYTF TGTGCCAGCAAGCAGGGATTGCTCTATGGCTACACCTTC
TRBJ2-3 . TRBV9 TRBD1 CASSPRTGSTDTQYF TGTGCCAGCAGCCCTCGGACAGGGTCCACAGATACGCAGTATTTT
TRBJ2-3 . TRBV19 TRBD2 CASSMRERGDTQYF TGTGCCAGTAGTATGCGGGAGCGGGGGGATACGCAGTATTTT
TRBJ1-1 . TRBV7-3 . CASSHDGNTEAFF TGTGCCAGCAGCCATGACGGCAACACTGAAGCTTTCTTT
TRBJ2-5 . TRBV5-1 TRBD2 CASSQGTSGSLFQETQYF TGCGCCAGCAGCCAAGGGACTAGCGGGAGCCTATTCCAAGAGACCCAGTACTTC
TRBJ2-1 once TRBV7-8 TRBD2 CASSLDGTSGREQFF TGTGCCAGCAGCTTAGATGGGACTAGCGGGAGGGAGCAGTTCTTC
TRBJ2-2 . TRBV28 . CASSLGALRGKSTGELFF TGTGCCAGCAGCTTGGGGGCCCTAAGGGGCAAGAGTACCGGGGAGCTGTTTTTT
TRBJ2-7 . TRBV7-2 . CASSFDRNYEQYF TGTGCCAGCAGCTTCGACAGAAACTACGAGCAGTACTTC
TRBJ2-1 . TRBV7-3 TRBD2 CASSLTLAGYNEQFF TGTGCCAGCAGCTTAACGCTAGCGGGATACAATGAGCAGTTCTTC
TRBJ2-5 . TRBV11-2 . CASSLFSGRETQYF TGTGCCAGCAGCTTATTTTCCGGGCGCGAGACCCAGTACTTC
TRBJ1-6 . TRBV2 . CASRGHLDNSPLHF TGTGCCAGCAGGGGACACTTGGATAATTCACCCCTCCACTTT
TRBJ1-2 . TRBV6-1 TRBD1 CASSEGGGGQYGYTF TGTGCCAGCAGTGAAGGAGGGGGCGGACAGTATGGCTACACCTTC
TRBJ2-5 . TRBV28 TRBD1 CASSLGAPGQGGGETQYF TGTGCCAGCAGTCTGGGGGCCCCGGGACAGGGCGGAGGAGAGACCCAGTACTTC